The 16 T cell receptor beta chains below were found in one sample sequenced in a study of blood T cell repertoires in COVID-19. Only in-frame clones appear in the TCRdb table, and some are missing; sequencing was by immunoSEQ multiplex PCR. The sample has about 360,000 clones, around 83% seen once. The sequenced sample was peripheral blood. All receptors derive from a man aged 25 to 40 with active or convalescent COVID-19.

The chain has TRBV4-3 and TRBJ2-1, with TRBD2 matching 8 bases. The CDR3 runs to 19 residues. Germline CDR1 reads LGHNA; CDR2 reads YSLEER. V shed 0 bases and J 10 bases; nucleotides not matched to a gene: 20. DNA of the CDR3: TGCGCCAGCAGCCAAGAAAGTGCGGCAGCTAGCGGGTCGAGGACCGAGCAGTTCTTC. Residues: CASSQESAAASGSRTEQFF.

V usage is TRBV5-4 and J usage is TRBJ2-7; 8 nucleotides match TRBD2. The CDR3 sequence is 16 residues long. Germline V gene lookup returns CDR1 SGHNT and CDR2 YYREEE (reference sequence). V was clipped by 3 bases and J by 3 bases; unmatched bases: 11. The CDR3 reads CASSSPVGLAGYEQYF. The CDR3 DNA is TGTGCCAGCAGCTCCCCCGTCGGGCTAGCGGGCTACGAGCAGTACTTC.

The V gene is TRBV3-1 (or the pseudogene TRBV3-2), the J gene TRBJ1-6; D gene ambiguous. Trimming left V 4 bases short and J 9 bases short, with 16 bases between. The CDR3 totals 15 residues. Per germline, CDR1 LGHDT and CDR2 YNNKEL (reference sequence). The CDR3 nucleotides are TGTGCCAGCAGCCTGGGAGAGGCCGGCCGTTCACCCCTCCACTTT. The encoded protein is CASSLGEAGRSPLHF.

CDR3 sequence (DNA): TGTGCCAGCTCACATACCCGGGACAATGCGGGTGGCTACACCTTC. Protein product: CASSHTRDNAGGYTF. This sequence joins TRBV18 and TRBJ1-2; weak D call: TRBD1 (6 bases). The germline V gene has CDR1 KGHSH and CDR2 LQKENI. Trimming shortened V by 4 bases and J by 7 bases, and 19 bases separated the two germline ends. The CDR3 is 15 residues long.

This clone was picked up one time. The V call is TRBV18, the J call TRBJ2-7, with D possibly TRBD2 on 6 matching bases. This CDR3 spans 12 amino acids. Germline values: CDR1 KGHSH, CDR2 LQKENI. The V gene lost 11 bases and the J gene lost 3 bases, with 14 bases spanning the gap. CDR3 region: CAPLAGRYEQYF. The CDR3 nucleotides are TGTGCCCCACTGGCGGGGCGCTACGAGCAGTACTTC.

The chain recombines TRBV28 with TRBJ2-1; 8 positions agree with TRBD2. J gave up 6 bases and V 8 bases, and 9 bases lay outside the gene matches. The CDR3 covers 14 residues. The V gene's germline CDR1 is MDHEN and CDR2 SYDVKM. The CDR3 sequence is CASRSSLAVNEQFF. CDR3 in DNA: TGTGCCAGCCGATCGTCACTAGCGGTCAATGAGCAGTTCTTC.

The CDR3: CASSVTGGGQPQHF. The CDR3 coding sequence is TGTGCCAGCAGTGTAACAGGGGGCGGTCAGCCCCAGCATTTT. The chain uses TRBV27 and TRBJ1-5; the match to TRBD1 covers 9 bases. V lost 5 bases, J lost 6 bases, and 5 bases stayed unmatched. CDR1 is MNHEY, CDR2 SMNVEV, per germline (reference sequence). The CDR3 runs 14 residues.

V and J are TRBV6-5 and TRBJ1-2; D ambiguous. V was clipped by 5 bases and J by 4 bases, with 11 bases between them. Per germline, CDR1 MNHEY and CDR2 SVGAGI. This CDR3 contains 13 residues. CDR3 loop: CASSPTLFYGYTF. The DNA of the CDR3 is TGTGCCAGCAGTCCGACACTCTTCTATGGCTACACCTTC.

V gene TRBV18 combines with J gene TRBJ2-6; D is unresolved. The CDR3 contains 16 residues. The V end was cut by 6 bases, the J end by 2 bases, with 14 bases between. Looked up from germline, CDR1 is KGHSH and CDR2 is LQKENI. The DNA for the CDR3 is TGTGCCAGCTCCCGTGTCGGTAGAACTGGGGCCAACGTCCTGACTTTC. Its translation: CASSRVGRTGANVLTF.

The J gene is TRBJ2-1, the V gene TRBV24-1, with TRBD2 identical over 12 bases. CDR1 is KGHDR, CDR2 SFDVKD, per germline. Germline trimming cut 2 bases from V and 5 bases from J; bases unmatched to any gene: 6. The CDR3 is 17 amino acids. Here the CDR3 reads CATSDSTSGRKNNEQFF. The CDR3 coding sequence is TGTGCCACCAGTGATTCGACTAGCGGGAGAAAAAACAATGAGCAGTTCTTC.

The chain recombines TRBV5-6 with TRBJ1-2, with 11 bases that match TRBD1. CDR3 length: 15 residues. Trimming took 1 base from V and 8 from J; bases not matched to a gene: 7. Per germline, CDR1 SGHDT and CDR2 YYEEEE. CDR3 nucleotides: TGTGCCAGCAGCTTGTTAGGGACAGGGGGTGAAGGCTACACCTTC. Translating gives CASSLLGTGGEGYTF.

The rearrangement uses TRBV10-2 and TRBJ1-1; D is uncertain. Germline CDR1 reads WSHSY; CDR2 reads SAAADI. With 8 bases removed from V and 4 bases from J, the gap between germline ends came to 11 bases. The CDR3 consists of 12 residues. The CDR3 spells CASRTEGTEAFF. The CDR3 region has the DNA TGCGCCAGCCGGACGGAGGGCACTGAAGCTTTCTTT.

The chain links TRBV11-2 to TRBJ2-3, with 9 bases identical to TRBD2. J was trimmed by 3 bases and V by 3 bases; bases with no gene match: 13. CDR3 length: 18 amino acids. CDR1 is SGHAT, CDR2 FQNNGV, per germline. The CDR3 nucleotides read TGTGCCAGCAGCTTGGGTACGGGTAGCGGGGGTAGGACAGATACGCAGTATTTT. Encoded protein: CASSLGTGSGGRTDTQYF.

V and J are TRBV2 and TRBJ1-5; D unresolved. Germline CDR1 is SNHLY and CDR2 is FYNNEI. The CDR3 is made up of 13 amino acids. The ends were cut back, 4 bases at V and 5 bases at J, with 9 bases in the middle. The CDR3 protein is CASSAVNDQPQHF. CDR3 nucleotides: TGTGCCAGCAGTGCAGTGAATGATCAGCCCCAGCATTTT.

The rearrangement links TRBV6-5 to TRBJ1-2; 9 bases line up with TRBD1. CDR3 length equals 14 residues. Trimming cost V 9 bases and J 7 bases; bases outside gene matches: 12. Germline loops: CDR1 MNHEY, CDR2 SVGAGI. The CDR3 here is CASSLGQGTIGYTF. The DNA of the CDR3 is TGTGCCAGTTCTTTGGGACAGGGAACAATTGGCTACACCTTC.

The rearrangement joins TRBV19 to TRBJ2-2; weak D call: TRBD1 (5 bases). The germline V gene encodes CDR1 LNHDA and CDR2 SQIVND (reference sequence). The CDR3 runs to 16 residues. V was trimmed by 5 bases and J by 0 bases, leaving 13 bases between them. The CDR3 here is CASSRQGVANTGELFF. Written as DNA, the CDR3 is TGTGCCAGTAGTCGGCAAGGGGTGGCGAACACCGGGGAGCTGTTTTTT.